What follows are 10 T cell receptor beta chains derived from one specimen sequenced in a study of patients and donors after allogeneic stem cell transplantation. In TCRdb, the RT-PCR reads were re-called with MiXCR into one record per CDR3 protein. The sample carries over 65,000 distinct CDR3 sequences, less than 30% recorded once. The sequencing sample was made of blood, either unsorted or a sorted T cell fraction (not recorded which). The receptors derive from a human donor who was either an allogeneic HSCT recipient or a stem cell or donor lymphocyte infusion donor (not recorded which). It is not recorded whose cells these are; they may come from a transplant donor.

V usage is TRBV9 and J usage is TRBJ1-1, with 7 positions matching TRBD1. Trimming cost V 3 bases and J 1 base; bases outside gene matches: 9. This CDR3 spans 16 amino acids. The germline V gene encodes CDR1 SGDLS and CDR2 YYNGEE. CDR3 sequence: CASSARGTGENTEAFF. CDR3 nucleotide sequence: TGTGCCAGCAGCGCGAGGGGAACAGGGGAGAACACTGAAGCTTTCTTT.

This clonotype turned up a few times. The chain joins TRBV5-1 to TRBJ2-3; D gene uncertain. V lost 2 bases and J 2 bases, leaving 9 bases between the germline ends. CDR3 size: 14 residues. CDR1 and CDR2 from the germline V gene are SGHRS and YFSETQ. Here the CDR3 DNA reads TGCGCCAGCAGCTTTCTCCGGTCCACAGATACGCAGTATTTT. Encoded protein: CASSFLRSTDTQYF.

In its sample, this clonotype was seen a few times. V and J are TRBV28 and TRBJ2-3; D gene unclear. V was cut by 1 base and J by 0 bases, with 11 bases left in between. In germline, CDR1 is MDHEN, CDR2 SYDVKM. The CDR3 sequence is 16 residues long. The CDR3 loop is CASSLFRYSSTDTQYF. CDR3 in DNA: TGTGCCAGCAGTTTATTCAGGTACTCTAGCACAGATACGCAGTATTTT.

The V and J genes are TRBV19 and TRBJ1-6, with no clear D. The V end was cut by 5 bases, the J end by 11 bases, with 10 bases between. CDR1 and CDR2 from the germline V gene are LNHDA and SQIVND (reference sequence). The CDR3 is made up of 12 amino acids. CDR3 DNA: TGTGCCAGTAGTTCCGGGATTACACCCCTCCACTTT. Its protein product is CASSSGITPLHF.

The genes are TRBV12-3 or TRBV12-4 and TRBJ2-3; D possibly corresponds to TRBD2 (6 bases). V was clipped by 0 bases and J by 4 bases, with 14 bases between them. CDR3 size: 16 residues. For the CDR3, the DNA is TGTGCCAGCAGTTTAGCGGGGCTAGCGAGACCAGATACGCAGTATTTT. This translates into CASSLAGLARPDTQYF.

This clonotype was seen only a few times. The chain couples TRBV24-1 to TRBJ2-1; D is perhaps TRBD1 (6 bases). The CDR3 is 15 residues long. V was cut by 5 bases and J by 3 bases, with 13 bases left in between. CDR1 is KGHDR and CDR2 is SFDVKD in the germline V gene. This CDR3 reads CATSGGTNVYNEQFF. DNA for the CDR3: TGTGCCACCAGTGGGGGGACAAACGTCTACAATGAGCAGTTCTTC.

V is TRBV5-1 and J is TRBJ1-2; TRBD1 matches at 8 bases. Germline CDR1 is SGHRS and CDR2 is YFSETQ. Trimming cost V 1 base and J 7 bases; bases outside gene matches: 6. The CDR3 consists of 14 residues. This CDR3 is CASSLPRGLGGYTF. CDR3 nucleotide sequence: TGCGCCAGCAGCTTGCCCAGGGGGCTCGGTGGCTACACCTTC.

This clonotype was found a few times. V is TRBV29-1 and J is TRBJ2-7, with 9 bases lining up with TRBD1. The CDR3 loop spans 15 amino acids. Germline V gene data show CDR1 as SQVTM and CDR2 as ANQGSEA. Losses at the gene ends were 6 bases for V and 2 bases for J; bases not matched to a gene: 11. The CDR3 loop reads CSVLRGDRAPYEQYF. Here the CDR3 DNA reads TGCAGCGTGTTGAGGGGGGACAGGGCCCCCTACGAGCAGTACTTC.

Only a few counts were recorded for this clonotype. V gene TRBV20-1 combines with J gene TRBJ2-3; D not certain. Germline assignment: CDR1 DFQATT and CDR2 SNEGSKA (reference sequence). V gave up 3 bases and J gave up 2 bases, with 15 bases separating them. CDR3 length: 15 amino acids. CDR3 sequence: CSARPPLFPTDTQYF. DNA for the CDR3: TGCAGTGCTAGGCCCCCGCTATTCCCCACAGATACGCAGTATTTT.

This clonotype was picked up a small number of times. V usage is TRBV24-1 and J usage is TRBJ2-5; D is perhaps TRBD1 (5 bases). The CDR3 spans 15 residues. CDR1 and CDR2 (germline): KGHDR, SFDVKD. Trimming cost V 4 bases and J 0 bases, with 11 bases left between them. DNA for the CDR3: TGTGCCACCAGTGACGCGAGGACACACCAAGAGACCCAGTACTTC. Residues: CATSDARTHQETQYF.